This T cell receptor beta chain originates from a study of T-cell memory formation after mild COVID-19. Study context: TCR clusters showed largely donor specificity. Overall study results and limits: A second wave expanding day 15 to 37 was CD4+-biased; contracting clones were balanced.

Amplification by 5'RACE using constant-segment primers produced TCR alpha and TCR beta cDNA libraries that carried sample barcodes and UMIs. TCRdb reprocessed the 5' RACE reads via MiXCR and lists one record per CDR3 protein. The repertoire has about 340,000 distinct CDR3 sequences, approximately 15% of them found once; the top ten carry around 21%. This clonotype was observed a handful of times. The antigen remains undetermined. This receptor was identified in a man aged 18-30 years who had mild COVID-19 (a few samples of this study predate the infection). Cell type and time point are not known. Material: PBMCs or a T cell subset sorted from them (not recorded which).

The CDR3 bases are TGCGCCAGCAGCTTGGGGCCCGAGGCGGGGCCGGCTTTCTTT. Protein sequence: CASSLGPEAGPAFF. The rearrangement uses TRBV5-1 and TRBJ1-1, with a weak D call TRBD1 (5 bases). The CDR3 length is 14 residues. CDR1 is SGHRS, CDR2 YFSETQ, per germline. The V and J ends lost 0 bases and 11 bases respectively, with 17 bases between them.